This T cell receptor beta chain appears in the sequencing data of a study of T cell repertoires in cytomegalovirus infection. Study overall: Based on public TCR beta signatures, there were indications of CMV infection and of a matching HLA type.

The CDR3 runs to 21 residues. Germline CDR1 is SGHVS and CDR2 is FNYEAQ. Trimming took 1 base from V and 10 from J; bases not matched to a gene: 24. In its sample, this clonotype was seen many times. Its antigen is not known. TCRdb itself ran the reads through MiXCR, one entry per CDR3 protein. This table holds about 700,000 distinct CDR3 sequences, roughly a third found once. Findings of the study overall: The study found HLA-C-restricted CMV-specific TCR beta clonotypes dominating the ex vivo response. Summed public TCR beta family frequency identified CMV carriers bearing the relevant HLA.

The chain has TRBV7-6 and TRBJ1-6; 8 bases fit TRBD1. The source of this sequence is a human donor in good health (CMV status not recorded). Some clones in this sample may be carry-over from other donors' samples. Sample: cultured PBMCs, taken from culture after CMV antigen stimulation. CDR3 coding DNA: TGTGCCAGCAGCTTAGTCCCCTCGGGGAGACAGGGGAATCTGGTCCCCTCACCCCTCCACTTT. As protein: CASSLVPSGRQGNLVPSPLHF.